The 16 T cell receptor beta chains given below trace back to one sample, sequenced in a study of cytomegalovirus exposure and HLA in healthy donors. The PCR contained 60 Vbeta and 13 Jbeta primers. TCRdb's copy holds only in-frame clones and misses some; the assay was immunoSEQ multiplex PCR. The data contain some 220,000 clones, just under 80% of them singletons. The source material was PBMCs. The receptor set was obtained from a boy aged 5-17 years in good health and CMV-seronegative.

This clone turned up a few times. This rearrangement joins TRBV7-8 to TRBJ2-2; D might be TRBD2 (6 bases). Per germline, CDR1 SGHVS and CDR2 FQNEAQ. CDR3 size: 13 residues. V lost 5 bases and J lost 8, with 12 bases in between. CDR3 bases: TGTGCCAGCAGCGATCTTCGGGGGGGGGAGCTGTTTTTT. Translated: CASSDLRGGELFF.

This clone was found once. The chain has TRBV7-6 and TRBJ2-7; TRBD2 agrees at 11 bases. With V trimmed by 6 bases and J by 5 bases, 12 bases remained unmatched. Germline loops: CDR1 SGHVS, CDR2 FNYEAQ. This CDR3 has 16 residues. CDR3: CASSYRVAGGRDEQYF. The CDR3 DNA sequence: TGTGCCAGCAGTTATAGAGTAGCGGGAGGGAGAGACGAGCAGTACTTC.

This clone was recorded once. This rearrangement joins TRBV7-2 to TRBJ2-2; 8 bases agree with TRBD2. CDR1 SGHTA and CDR2 FQGNSA come from the germline V gene. This CDR3 has 15 amino acids. V trimming: 1 base; J trimming: 6 bases; junction bases outside the gene matches: 4. The CDR3, as DNA: TGTGCCAGCAGCTTAGAGGGACTAGTGTCCGGGGAGCTGTTTTTT. It encodes CASSLEGLVSGELFF.

J is TRBJ2-5 and V is TRBV9; 15 bases map to TRBD2. The CDR3 runs to 19 residues. V dropped 0 bases and J dropped 2; count of bases not matched to a gene: 8. Germline V gene lookup returns CDR1 SGDLS and CDR2 YYNGEE. CDR3 region: CASSVATGLAGGTQETQYF. The DNA for the CDR3 is TGTGCCAGCAGCGTAGCAACGGGACTAGCGGGGGGAACTCAAGAGACCCAGTACTTC.

The chain carries TRBV19 and TRBJ1-1; maybe TRBD1 (5 bases). The CDR3 spans 17 residues. Trimming pared 1 base from V and 2 bases from J, leaving 17 bases between. Per the germline V gene, CDR1 is LNHDA and CDR2 is SQIVND (reference sequence). The CDR3 loop is CASSIARQTYLNTEAFF. Here the CDR3 DNA reads TGTGCCAGTAGTATAGCCCGACAGACTTACTTAAACACTGAAGCTTTCTTT.

This clone was observed a handful of times. The chain joins TRBV30 to TRBJ2-5; a possible D gene is TRBD1 (5 bases). With 3 bases removed from V and 2 bases from J, the gap between germline ends came to 10 bases. The germline V gene has CDR1 GTSNPN and CDR2 SVGIG (reference sequence). The CDR3 length is 13 residues. CDR3 residues: CAWSAGPQETQYF. CDR3 nucleotide sequence: TGTGCCTGGAGCGCAGGGCCGCAAGAGACCCAGTACTTC. The full variable domain, completed using reference TRBV30 and TRBJ2-5, is SQTIHQWPATLVQPVGSPLSLECTVEGTSNPNLYWYRQAAGRGLQLLFYSVGIGQISSEVPQNLSASRPQDRQFILSSKKLLLSDSGFYLCAWSAGPQETQYFGPGTRLLVL.

This chain connects TRBV5-4 to TRBJ2-7; a possible D gene is TRBD1 (6 bases). Trimming took off 2 bases at V and 2 bases at J, with 8 bases between the two ends. Germline CDR1 and CDR2: SGHNT and YYREEE (reference sequence). This CDR3 contains 13 residues. The CDR3 region is CASSFGQTYEQYF. CDR3 nucleotides: TGTGCCAGCAGCTTCGGACAGACCTACGAGCAGTACTTC. The variable domain in full, completed from reference TRBV5-4 and TRBJ2-7, reads ETGVTQSPTHLIKTRGQQVTLRCSSQSGHNTVSWYQQALGQGPQFIFQYYREEENGRGNFPPRFSGLQFPNYSSELNVNALELDDSALYLCASSFGQTYEQYFGPGTRLTVT.

V usage is TRBV29-1 and J usage is TRBJ1-1; D is undetermined. From germline, CDR1 is SQVTM and CDR2 ANQGSEA. V was pared by 3 bases and J by 8 bases, with 13 bases between. The CDR3 runs to 12 residues. CDR3 in amino acids: CSVETDAREAFF. Here the CDR3 DNA reads TGCAGCGTTGAGACGGATGCCAGGGAAGCTTTCTTT.

The gene calls are TRBV5-6 and TRBJ2-3; the match to TRBD2 covers 7 bases. The trim removed 4 bases at V and 1 base at J, leaving 9 bases unmatched. Germline V gene sequence: CDR1 SGHDT, CDR2 YYEEEE. This CDR3 spans 16 amino acids. Written as DNA, the CDR3 is TGTGCCAGCAGCCGGATTTCTGCGGGAGGCACAGATACGCAGTATTTT. Its protein is CASSRISAGGTDTQYF.

Concerning this clone itself: The junction does not match germline at one end; this may be a read error. The V and J genes are TRBV7-2 and TRBJ1-2; no clear D gene. The CDR3 has 15 amino acids. Per the germline V gene, CDR1 is SGHTA and CDR2 is FQGNSA. CDR3 residues: CASSLVTATNYGYPF. In nucleotides, the CDR3 is TGTGCCAGCAGCTTAGTAACAGCGACTAACTATGGCTACCCCTTC.

The chain couples TRBV7-2 to TRBJ1-2; no firm D call. Germline values: CDR1 SGHTA, CDR2 FQGNSA. The CDR3 spans 12 residues. V was shortened by 5 bases and J by 2 bases, with 6 bases between the two germline ends. CDR3 in amino acids: CASSPQNYGYTF. CDR3 nucleotide sequence: TGTGCCAGCAGCCCACAGAACTATGGCTACACCTTC. Combining the CDR3 with reference TRBV7-2 and TRBJ1-2 gives the whole variable domain GAGVSQSPSNKVTEKGKDVELRCDPISGHTALYWYRQSLGQGLEFLIYFQGNSAPDKSGLPSDRFSAERTGGSVSTLTIQRTQQEDSAVYLCASSPQNYGYTFGSGTRLTVV.

This clone appeared a few times. The rearrangement joins TRBV25-1 to TRBJ2-5; D possibly corresponds to TRBD2 (5 bases). Germline assignment: CDR1 MGHDK and CDR2 SYGVNS. The CDR3 sequence is 14 residues long. V lost 5 bases and J 0 bases, leaving 10 bases between the germline ends. DNA of the CDR3: TGTGCCAGCAGTAATAGGGAGTACCAAGAGACCCAGTACTTC. Protein: CASSNREYQETQYF.

The V call is TRBV11-3, the J call TRBJ2-5, with 10 bases matching TRBD2. The J call may be mistaken, given a closer DNA end match to TRBJ2-7. The CDR3 covers 13 residues. CDR1 and CDR2 (germline): SGHNT, YENEEA. As DNA, the CDR3 is TGTGCCAGCAGGGGGACTAGCGTATACGAGCAGTACTTC. Protein sequence: CASRGTSVYEQYF.

The rearrangement uses TRBV7-3 and TRBJ2-2, with TRBD1 matching over 9 bases. The germline gives CDR1 SGHTA, CDR2 FQGTGA. CDR3 length equals 20 residues. Losses at the gene ends were 3 bases for V and 3 bases for J; bases not matched to a gene: 17. The CDR3 sequence is CASSFTGTGLGKIHTGELFF. Here the CDR3 DNA reads TGTGCCAGCAGCTTTACCGGGACAGGGTTAGGGAAAATCCACACCGGGGAGCTGTTTTTT. The full variable domain, its missing parts supplied by reference TRBV7-3 and TRBJ2-2, is GAGVSQTPSNKVTEKGKYVELRCDPISGHTALYWYRQSLGQGPEFLIYFQGTGAADDSGLPNDRFFAVRPEGSVSTLKIQRTERGDSAVYLCASSFTGTGLGKIHTGELFFGEGSRLTVL.

CDR3 in amino acids: CASRNRGNTGELFF. CDR3 coding DNA: TGTGCCAGCAGAAACAGGGGGAACACCGGGGAGCTGTTTTTT. The genes are TRBV27 and TRBJ2-2, with TRBD1 identical over 7 bases. The CDR3 sequence is 14 residues long. Germline V gene sequence: CDR1 MNHEY, CDR2 SMNVEV (reference sequence). V shed 6 bases, J shed 1 base, and the junction held 2 bases outside the gene matches.

This clone appeared a few times. The chain couples TRBV11-2 to TRBJ1-1; D is possibly TRBD1 (5 bases). The CDR3 extends over 14 amino acids. Germline CDR1 reads SGHAT; CDR2 reads FQNNGV. V shed 3 bases and J shed 1 base, with 9 bases lying between them. This chain's CDR3 is CASSFRQQNTEAFF. The CDR3 nucleotides are TGTGCCAGCAGCTTCCGACAGCAGAACACTGAAGCTTTCTTT.